This T cell receptor beta chain is from a study of CD8 T cells in ankylosing spondylitis. Points from the study as a whole: What appeared characteristic of ankylosing spondylitis blood was a TCR beta motif of under 10 highly homologous variants.

This clonotype has just a few counts. Its antigen is currently unknown. CDR3 length equals 16 residues. CDR1 is SGHRS and CDR2 is YFSETQ in the germline V gene. V lost 4 bases and J 0 bases, leaving 11 bases between the germline ends. Molecular-barcoded quantitative 5'-RACE produced these TCR beta libraries. TCRdb re-derived calls from the 5' RACE reads in MiXCR, one entry per CDR3 protein. Of 200,000 to 250,000 distinct CDR3 sequences in the sample, around 19% were seen once. The chain has TRBV5-1 and TRBJ2-6; no clear D gene. Sequencing was done on a sample of blood, either unsorted or a sorted T cell fraction (not recorded which). The clonotype originates from a male donor with ankylosing spondylitis. CDR3 protein: CASSDRHLSGANVLTF. CDR3 bases: TGCGCCAGCAGCGACCGACATCTCTCTGGGGCCAACGTCCTGACTTTC.